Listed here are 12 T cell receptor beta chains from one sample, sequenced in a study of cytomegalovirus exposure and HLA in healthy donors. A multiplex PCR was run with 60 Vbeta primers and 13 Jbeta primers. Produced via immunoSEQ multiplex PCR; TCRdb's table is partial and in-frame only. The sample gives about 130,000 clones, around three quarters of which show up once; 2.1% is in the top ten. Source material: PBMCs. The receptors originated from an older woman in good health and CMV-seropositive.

In nucleotides, the CDR3 is TGTGCCAGCAGTGCCCCCGGGACAACCTACACTGAAGCTTTCTTT. Translating gives CASSAPGTTYTEAFF. The chain links TRBV6-1 to TRBJ1-1, with D possibly matching TRBD1 (6 bases). The ends were cut back, 4 bases at V and 3 bases at J, with 15 bases in the middle. The CDR3 consists of 15 residues. CDR1 and CDR2 from the germline V gene are MNHNS and SASEGT.

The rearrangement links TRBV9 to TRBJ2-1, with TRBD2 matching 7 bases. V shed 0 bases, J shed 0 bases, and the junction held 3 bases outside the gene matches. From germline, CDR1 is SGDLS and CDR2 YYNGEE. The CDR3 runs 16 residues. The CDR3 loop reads CASSVGGGGSYNEQFF. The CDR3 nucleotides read TGTGCCAGCAGCGTAGGGGGCGGGGGCTCCTACAATGAGCAGTTCTTC.

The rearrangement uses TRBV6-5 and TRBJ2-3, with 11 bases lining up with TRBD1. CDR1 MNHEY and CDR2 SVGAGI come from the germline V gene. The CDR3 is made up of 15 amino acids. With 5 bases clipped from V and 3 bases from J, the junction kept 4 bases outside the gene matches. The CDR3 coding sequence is TGTGCCAGCAGTCCGGGACAGGGGGTAACAGATACGCAGTATTTT. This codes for CASSPGQGVTDTQYF.

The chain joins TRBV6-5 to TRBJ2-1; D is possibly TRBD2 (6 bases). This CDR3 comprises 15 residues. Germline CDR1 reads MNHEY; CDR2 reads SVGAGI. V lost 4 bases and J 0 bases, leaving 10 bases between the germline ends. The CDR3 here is CASSFRESSYNEQFF. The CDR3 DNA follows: TGTGCCAGCAGTTTCCGGGAGAGCTCCTACAATGAGCAGTTCTTC.

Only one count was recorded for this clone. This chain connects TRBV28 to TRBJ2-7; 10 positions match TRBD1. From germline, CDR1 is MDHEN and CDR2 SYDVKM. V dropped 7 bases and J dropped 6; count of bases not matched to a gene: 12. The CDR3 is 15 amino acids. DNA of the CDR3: TGTGCCAGCACCGTAAGGGGACAGGGGACTCTCGAGCAGTACTTC. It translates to CASTVRGQGTLEQYF.

The CDR3 region has the DNA TGTGCCAGCAGCCCCCCACGGGGTGGTCAGCCCCAGCATTTT. Translated, it gives CASSPPRGGQPQHF. This sequence joins TRBV28 and TRBJ1-5; unclear D gene. Germline V gene lookup returns CDR1 MDHEN and CDR2 SYDVKM. Trimming cost V 6 bases and J 6 bases, with 15 bases left between them. CDR3 size: 14 residues. The complete variable domain, with remaining parts taken from reference TRBV28 and TRBJ1-5, reads DVKVTQSSRYLVKRTGEKVFLECVQDMDHENMFWYRQDPGLGLRLIYFSYDVKMKEKGDIPEGYSVSREKKERFSLILESASTNQTSMYLCASSPPRGGQPQHFGDGTRLSIL.

The CDR3 here is CASSYSSGASYNEQFF. The CDR3 DNA is TGTGCCAGCAGTTACTCAAGCGGGGCCTCCTACAATGAGCAGTTCTTC. V usage is TRBV6-5 and J usage is TRBJ2-1; the match to TRBD2 covers 7 bases. Germline V gives CDR1 MNHEY, CDR2 SVGAGI. The length of the CDR3 is 16 residues. Trimming took 0 bases from V and 0 from J; bases not matched to a gene: 2.

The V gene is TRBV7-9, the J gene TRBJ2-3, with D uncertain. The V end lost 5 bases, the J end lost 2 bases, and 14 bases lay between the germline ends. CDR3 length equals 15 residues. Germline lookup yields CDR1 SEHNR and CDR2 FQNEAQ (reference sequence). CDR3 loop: CASSLDGYYTDTQYF. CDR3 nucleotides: TGTGCCAGCAGCCTCGACGGATACTACACAGATACGCAGTATTTT. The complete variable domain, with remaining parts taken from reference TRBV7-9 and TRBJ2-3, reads DTGVSQNPRHKITKRGQNVTFRCDPISEHNRLYWYRQTLGQGPEFLTYFQNEAQLEKSRLLSDRFSAERPKGSFSTLEIQRTEQGDSAMYLCASSLDGYYTDTQYFGPGTRLTVL.

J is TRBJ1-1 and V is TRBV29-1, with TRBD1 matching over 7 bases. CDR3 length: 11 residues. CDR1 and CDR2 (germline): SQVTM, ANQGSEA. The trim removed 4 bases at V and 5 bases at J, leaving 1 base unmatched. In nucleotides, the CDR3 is TGCAGCGTTGCACAGGGGACTGAAGCTTTCTTT. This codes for CSVAQGTEAFF.

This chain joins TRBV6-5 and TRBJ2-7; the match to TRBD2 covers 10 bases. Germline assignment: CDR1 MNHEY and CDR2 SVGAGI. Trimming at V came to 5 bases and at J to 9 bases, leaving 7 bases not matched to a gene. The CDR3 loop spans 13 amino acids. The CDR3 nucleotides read TGTGCCAGCAGTAGGACTAGCGGTTCTGGGCAGTACTTC. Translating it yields CASSRTSGSGQYF.

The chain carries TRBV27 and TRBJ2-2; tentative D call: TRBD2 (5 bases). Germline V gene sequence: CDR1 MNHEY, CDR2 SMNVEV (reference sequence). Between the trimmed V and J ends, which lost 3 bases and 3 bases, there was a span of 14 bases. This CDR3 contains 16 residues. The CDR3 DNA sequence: TGTGCCAGCAGTTTTTCGACTGCGGGCGACACCGGGGAGCTGTTTTTT. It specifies CASSFSTAGDTGELFF.

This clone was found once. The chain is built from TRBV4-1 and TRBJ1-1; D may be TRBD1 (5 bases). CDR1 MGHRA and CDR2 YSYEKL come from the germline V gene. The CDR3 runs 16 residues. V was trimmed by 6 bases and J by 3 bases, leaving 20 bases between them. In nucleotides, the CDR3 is TGCGCCAGCAGACACGATTCTAGGGGTACGGACACTGAAGCTTTCTTT. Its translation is CASRHDSRGTDTEAFF.